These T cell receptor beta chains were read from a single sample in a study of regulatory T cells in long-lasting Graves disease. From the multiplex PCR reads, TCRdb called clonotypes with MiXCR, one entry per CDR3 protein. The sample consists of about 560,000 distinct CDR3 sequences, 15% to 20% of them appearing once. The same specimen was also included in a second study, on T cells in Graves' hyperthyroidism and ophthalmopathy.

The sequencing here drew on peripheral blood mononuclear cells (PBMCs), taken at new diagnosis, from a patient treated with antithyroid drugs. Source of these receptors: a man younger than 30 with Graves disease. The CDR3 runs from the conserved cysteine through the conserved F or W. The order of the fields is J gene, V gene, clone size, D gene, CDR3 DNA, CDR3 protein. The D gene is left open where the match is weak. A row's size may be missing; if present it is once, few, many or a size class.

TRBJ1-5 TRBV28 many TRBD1 TGTGCCAGCAGATCCAGGGGGGGGTATCAGCCCCAGCATTTT CASRSRGGYQPQHF
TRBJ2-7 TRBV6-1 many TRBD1 TGTGCCAGCAGCCCATTGGGGACAGCGAACTACGAGCAGTACTTC CASSPLGTANYEQYF
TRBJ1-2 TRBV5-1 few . TGCGCCAGCAGCTTAATCCCGGGACGGGATTATGGCTACACCTTC CASSLIPGRDYGYTF
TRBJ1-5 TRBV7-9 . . TGTGCCTCCGGTTTGGCGAATCAGCCCCAGCATTTT CASGLANQPQHF
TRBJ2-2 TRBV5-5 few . TGTGCCAGCAGCTTGGCCCCCAAGAACACCGGGGAGCTGTTTTTT CASSLAPKNTGELFF
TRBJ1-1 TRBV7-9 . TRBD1 TGTGCCAGCAGCTCAGACAGGGCGGCTGAAGCTTTCTTT CASSSDRAAEAFF
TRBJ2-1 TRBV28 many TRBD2 TGTGCCAGCAGCCGTACAAGGACGACTAGCGGGAGGACCTACAATGAGCAGTTCTTC CASSRTRTTSGRTYNEQFF
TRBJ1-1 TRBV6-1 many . TGTGCCAGCGGGGTCCCCCCGAAGGACACTGAAGCTTTCTTT CASGVPPKDTEAFF
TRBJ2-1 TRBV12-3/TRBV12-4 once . TGTGCCAGCAGTTTAGGGCGAGCGGAGGGGTTGGTTTACAATGAGCAGTTCTTC CASSLGRAEGLVYNEQFF
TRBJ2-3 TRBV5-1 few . TGCGCCAGCAGCACAGCCTTACCCGGTAGCACAGATACGCAGTATTTT CASSTALPGSTDTQYF
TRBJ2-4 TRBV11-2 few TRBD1 TGTGCCAGCAGCTTAGCTGGGACAGGGCTGTCCAAAAACATTCAGTACTTC CASSLAGTGLSKNIQYF
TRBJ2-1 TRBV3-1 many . TGTGCCAGCAGCCAAGTGCGCTCCTACAATGAGCAGTTCTTC CASSQVRSYNEQFF
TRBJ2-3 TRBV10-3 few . TGTGCCATCAGTGAGTCGGAAGATACGCAGTATTTT CAISESEDTQYF
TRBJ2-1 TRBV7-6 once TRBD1 TGTGCCAGCAGCCGACAGGGCCTTACCTACAATGAGCAGTTCTTC CASSRQGLTYNEQFF
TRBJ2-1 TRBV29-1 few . TGCAGCGTTGACCTAGAAATTCCCTACAATGAGCAGTTCTTC CSVDLEIPYNEQFF
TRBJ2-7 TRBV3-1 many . TGTGCCAGCAGCCAAGATCGGGGAGGCTACTACGAGCAGTACTTC CASSQDRGGYYEQYF
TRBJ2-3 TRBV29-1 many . TGCAGCGTTGTTATGCAGCTCACAGATACGCAGTATTTT CSVVMQLTDTQYF
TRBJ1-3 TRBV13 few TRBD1 TGTGCCAGCAGCTTAGGAGGACAGGGAGGCTTTGGAAACACCATATATTTT CASSLGGQGGFGNTIYF
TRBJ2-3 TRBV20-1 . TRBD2 TGCAGTGCCCTCGACGGGTTTCCCAGCGGGAGAAGAGATACGCAGTATTTT CSALDGFPSGRRDTQYF
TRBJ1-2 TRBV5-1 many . TGCGCCAGCAGCGAAAACAGGTTGGGCTACACCTTC CASSENRLGYTF
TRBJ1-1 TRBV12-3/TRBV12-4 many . TGTGCCAGCAGTTGGGGGGGCACTGAAGCTTTCTTT CASSWGGTEAFF
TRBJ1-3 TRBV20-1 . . TGCAGTGCTAGAGGAGGGGAAGCGGGAAACACCATATATTTT CSARGGEAGNTIYF
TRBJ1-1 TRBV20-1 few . TGCAGTGGGACCTGGGACCGATGGAACACTGAAGCTTTCTTT CSGTWDRWNTEAFF
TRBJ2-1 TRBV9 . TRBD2 TGTGCCAGCAGCCCCCGGGGGGTAGCGGAAAACAATGAGCAGTTCTTC CASSPRGVAENNEQFF
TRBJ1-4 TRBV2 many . TGTGCCAGCAGTTGGCAGGGAGGTTCTAATGAAAAACTGTTTTTT CASSWQGGSNEKLFF
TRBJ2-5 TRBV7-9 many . TGTGCCAGCAGCTTAAAAAACCAAGAGACCCAGTACTTC CASSLKNQETQYF
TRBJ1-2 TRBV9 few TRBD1 TGTGCCAGCAGTGACGGACAGGGACTTAGGGGCTACACCTTC CASSDGQGLRGYTF
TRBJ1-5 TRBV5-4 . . TGTGCCAGCAGCCTGACTCTAGAAGGAGCCCAGCATTTT CASSLTLEGAQHF
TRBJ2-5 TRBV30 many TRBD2 TGTGCCTGGACTAGCGGGAGACTGGCAGAGACCCAGTACTTC CAWTSGRLAETQYF
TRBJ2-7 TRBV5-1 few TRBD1 TGCGCCAGCAGCCCTAGGACAGGGGGAACCTACGAGCAGTACTTC CASSPRTGGTYEQYF
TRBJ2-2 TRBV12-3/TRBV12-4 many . TGTGCCAGCAGTCCGGGGGGCCGTTGGAGGCTGTTTTTT CASSPGGRWRLFF
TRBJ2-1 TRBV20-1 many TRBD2 TGCAGTGCGGGACTAGCGGGAAATAATGAGCAGTTCTTC CSAGLAGNNEQFF
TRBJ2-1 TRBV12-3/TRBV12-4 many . TGTGCCAGCAGTTCCGGGAATGAGCAGTTCTTC CASSSGNEQFF
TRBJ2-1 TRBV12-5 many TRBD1 TGTGCTAGTGGTTTGTTAGGGGGCAGGAATGAGCAGTTCTTC CASGLLGGRNEQFF
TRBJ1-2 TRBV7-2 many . TGTGCCAGCAGCTCAGGCGGATCGGTGGGCTACACCTTC CASSSGGSVGYTF
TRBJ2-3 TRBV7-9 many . TGTGCCAGCAGCTTAGAGGGGGGCAGGTTTCCAGATACGCAGTATTTT CASSLEGGRFPDTQYF
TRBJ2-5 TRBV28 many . TGTGCCAGCAGCCCCCCAGGGATCGAAGAGACCCAGTACTTC CASSPPGIEETQYF
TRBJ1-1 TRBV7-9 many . TGTGCCAGCAGCCTGGCCGGGGGGACCACTGAAGCTTTCTTT CASSLAGGTTEAFF
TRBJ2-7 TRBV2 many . TGTGCCAGCAGAAGGACCTACGAGCAGTACTTC CASRRTYEQYF
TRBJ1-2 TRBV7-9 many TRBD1 TGTGCCAGCAGCCTCGGTTACCGGGACAGAGACTATGGCTACACCTTC CASSLGYRDRDYGYTF
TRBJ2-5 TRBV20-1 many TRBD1 TGCAGTGCTAGGGGACAGGGACTACACGCGGTACAAGAGACCCAGTACTTC CSARGQGLHAVQETQYF
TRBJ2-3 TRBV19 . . TGTGCCAGTACCAAAGGTCTCCAGGGATATGCAGATACGCAGTATTTT CASTKGLQGYADTQYF
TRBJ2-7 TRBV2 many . TGTGCCAGCAGTGAACACTACCCTCAGTCCTACGAGCAGTACTTC CASSEHYPQSYEQYF
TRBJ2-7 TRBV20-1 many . TGCAGTGCCCCGAGTGGGCGACTATACGAGCAGTACTTC CSAPSGRLYEQYF
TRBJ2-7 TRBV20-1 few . TGCAGTGCTAGCGTCCAGGGACCAGGATACGAGCAGTACTTC CSASVQGPGYEQYF
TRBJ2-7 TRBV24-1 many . TGTGCCACCAGTGACTCGGGGGGCCTCGGCTCCTACGAGCAGTACTTC CATSDSGGLGSYEQYF
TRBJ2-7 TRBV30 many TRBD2 TGTGCCTGGAGTGTGGCTAGCGGGAACGAGCAGTACTTC CAWSVASGNEQYF
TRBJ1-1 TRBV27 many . TGTGCCAGCAGTTCACTCCAAACCACTGAAGCTTTCTTT CASSSLQTTEAFF
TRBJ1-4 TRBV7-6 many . TGTGCCAGCAGCCCTGACATGGGTACTCCAGAAAAACTGTTTTTT CASSPDMGTPEKLFF
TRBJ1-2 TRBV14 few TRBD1 TGTGCCAGCAGCCTAAGATCCAACAGGGGGGCCTATGGCTACACCTTC CASSLRSNRGAYGYTF
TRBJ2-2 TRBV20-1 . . TGCAGTGCCAGGGACGGCTCGAACACCGGGGAGCTGTTTTTT CSARDGSNTGELFF
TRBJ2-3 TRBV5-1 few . TGCGCCAGCAGCTCCGCGTCGGGAAGAGGCACAGATACGCAGTATTTT CASSSASGRGTDTQYF
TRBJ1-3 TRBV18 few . TGTGCCAGCTCACCCCGCAGAGGGGTCGATGAAAACACCATATATTTT CASSPRRGVDENTIYF
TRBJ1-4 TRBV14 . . TGTGCCAGCAGCCAAGGCCGAGGTGAAAAACTGTTTTTT CASSQGRGEKLFF
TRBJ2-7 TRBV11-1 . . TGTGCCAGCAGCTTAAATCCGGGAGTGGACGAGCAGTACTTC CASSLNPGVDEQYF